Following are 6 T cell receptor beta chains from one sample sequenced in a study of identical twins. From the 5' RACE reads, TCRdb called clonotypes with MiXCR, one entry per CDR3 protein. The sample has 600,000 to 700,000 distinct CDR3 sequences, 21% seen once. The same data also went into a second study, on T cells expressing NK-cell markers.

Sequencing was performed on PBMCs. The receptors originated from a woman younger than 35 in good health.

The chain uses TRBV12-3 or TRBV12-4 and TRBJ1-5; 9 bases are a match to TRBD1. The CDR3 is 14 amino acids. J was trimmed by 9 bases and V by 4 bases; bases with no gene match: 7. The CDR3 region is CASSSRDRARPQHF. CDR3 coding DNA: TGTGCCAGCAGTTCTCGGGACAGGGCTCGGCCCCAGCATTTT.

This sequence joins TRBV20-1 and TRBJ1-2; D uncertain. The CDR3 length is 14 residues. Trimming removed 4 bases at V and 6 bases at J, with 18 bases between. Germline assignment: CDR1 DFQATT and CDR2 SNEGSKA (reference sequence). The CDR3 region is CSAIRRQVRNGYTF. The CDR3 DNA sequence: TGCAGTGCTATCCGGCGTCAAGTGCGGAATGGCTACACCTTC.

This clonotype occurred a few times. This chain connects TRBV20-1 to TRBJ2-7; D unresolved. With 0 bases removed from V and 2 bases from J, the gap between germline ends came to 5 bases. The CDR3 is made up of 12 amino acids. CDR1 is DFQATT and CDR2 is SNEGSKA in the germline V gene (reference sequence). CDR3 residues: CSARDQTYEQYF. The CDR3 DNA is TGCAGTGCTAGAGATCAAACCTACGAGCAGTACTTC.

V and J are TRBV20-1 and TRBJ2-3; the match to TRBD1 covers 10 bases. V gave up 6 bases and J gave up 0 bases; unmatched junction bases: 9. CDR1 DFQATT and CDR2 SNEGSKA come from the germline V gene (reference sequence). This CDR3 has 16 residues. The CDR3 coding sequence is TGCAGTGCACCCACCCTGACAGGGGGCAGCACAGATACGCAGTATTTT. This codes for CSAPTLTGGSTDTQYF.

This clonotype was seen at least ten times. V is TRBV29-1 and J is TRBJ1-1, with D uncertain. V was shortened by 4 bases and J by 7 bases, with 7 bases between the two germline ends. CDR1 is SQVTM and CDR2 is ANQGSEA in the germline V gene. The CDR3 is made up of 10 amino acids. CDR3 sequence: CSVGGIEAFF. Written as DNA, the CDR3 is TGCAGCGTTGGGGGAATTGAAGCTTTCTTT. The variable domain in full, completed from reference TRBV29-1 and TRBJ1-1, reads SAVISQKPSRDICQRGTSLTIQCQVDSQVTMMFWYRQQPGQSLTLIATANQGSEATYESGFVIDKFPISRPNLTFSTLTVSNMSPEDSSIYLCSVGGIEAFFGQGTRLTVV.

V is TRBV10-3 and J is TRBJ2-7; D is perhaps TRBD1 or TRBD2 (5 bases each). The germline CDR1 and CDR2 sequences are ENHRY and SYGVKD. CDR3 length: 13 amino acids. Trimming cost V 10 bases and J 0 bases, with 13 bases left between them. The CDR3 here is CATSGTDSYEQYF. The CDR3 DNA sequence: TGTGCCACGTCCGGGACGGACTCCTACGAGCAGTACTTC.